These 25 T cell receptor beta chains were sequenced from one sample in a study of tumor and adjacent non-tumor tissue in lung cancer. No cell sorting was done before RNA was extracted from the tissue. Three rounds of nested PCR, following a modified ARM-PCR protocol, produced the TCRbeta library. TCRdb reanalysed the multiplex PCR reads using MiXCR and keeps one entry per CDR3 protein. In the table there are approximately 70,000 distinct CDR3 sequences, approximately 73% of which are singletons. Sequenced material: lung tumor tissue. These receptors were taken from a man aged 55 to 70 with non-small cell lung cancer.

As regards this clonotype: A much larger clone differs by one base, so this may be a read error. The V and J genes are TRBV11-2 and TRBJ2-2; D perhaps matches TRBD2 (6 bases). Germline V gives CDR1 SGHAT, CDR2 FQNNGV. The CDR3 totals 15 residues. The CDR3 here is CVSSVGLANTGELFF. The CDR3 DNA reads as TGTGTCAGCAGCGTGGGACTCGCGAACACCGGGGAGCTGTTTTTT.

The chain joins TRBV20-1 to TRBJ2-7, with 15 bases identical to TRBD2. This CDR3 has 18 residues. CDR1 is DFQATT, CDR2 SNEGSKA, per germline (reference sequence). J gave up 3 bases and V 7 bases, and 16 bases lay outside the gene matches. The CDR3 is CSVSAGLAGGSDHYEQYF. The CDR3 region has the DNA TGCAGTGTTAGCGCCGGACTAGCGGGAGGGTCGGATCACTACGAGCAGTACTTC.

Comment on this clonotype: Compared with germline, one end of the junction differs, possibly owing to a read error. The genes are TRBV5-4 and TRBJ2-1, with TRBD1 identical over 10 bases. The CDR3 totals 15 residues. CDR1 and CDR2 from the germline V gene are SGHNT and YYREEE (reference sequence). DNA for the CDR3: TGTGCCAGCAACTTGGGACAGGGGCGTTACAATGAGCAGTTCTTC. Its protein is CASNLGQGRYNEQFF.

About this clonotype itself: One end of the junction fails to match germline, which may point to a read error. The CDR3 is CVISPSVGELFF. The DNA of the CDR3 is TGTGTCATCAGTCCTTCAGTCGGGGAGCTGTTTTTT. The chain combines TRBV10-3 with TRBJ2-2; D not resolved. In germline, CDR1 is ENHRY, CDR2 SYGVKD. CDR3 size: 12 residues.

This clonotype showed up just once. One end of the junction is discordant with germline, which a read error may explain. The J gene is TRBJ2-7, the V gene TRBV20-1, with TRBD1 matching over 7 bases. CDR3 length equals 14 residues. Germline CDR1 reads DFQATT; CDR2 reads SNEGSKA (reference sequence). CDR3 amino acids: CGAPLIGGRNEQYF. DNA of the CDR3: TGCGGTGCACCACTCATAGGGGGCAGGAACGAGCAGTACTTC.

This rearrangement joins TRBV11-1 to TRBJ1-1; D ambiguous. Germline CDR1 is SGHAT and CDR2 is FQDESV (reference sequence). V lost 2 bases to trimming and J lost 11 bases, with 15 bases between them. The length of the CDR3 is 13 residues. DNA of the CDR3: TGTGCCAGCAGCTTAAACCCCGAGTCACGTGCTTTCTTT. Amino acids: CASSLNPESRAFF.

Worth noting for this clonotype: One junction end does not reproduce the germline sequence, and a read error may be involved. The V call is TRBV20-1, the J call TRBJ2-2, with a possible D match to TRBD2 (6 bases). The CDR3 runs 16 residues. Germline V gene lookup returns CDR1 DFQATT and CDR2 SNEGSKA (reference sequence). CDR3 in DNA: TGCAGTACTACTTTAGCAGGAGGGCCGGAGACCGGGGACCTGTTTTTT. This encodes CSTTLAGGPETGDLFF.

Comment on this clonotype: No conserved phenylalanine or tryptophan ends this CDR3, so it is likely a read error. Because the CDR3's place on the DNA is in doubt, the DNA is left out and the CDR3 is given as listed by TCRdb. The chain employs TRBV29-1 and TRBJ2-1; TRBD1 reflects the table's D call only, with no check against the DNA. Germline lookup yields CDR1 SQVTM and CDR2 ANQGSEA. The CDR3 region is 14 residues in length, termini included. CDR3 region: CSVQMDRTYNERFL.

In its sample, this clonotype ranks as medium-sized. The gene calls are TRBV20-1 and TRBJ2-5; D gene uncertain. Germline V lookup: CDR1 DFQATT, CDR2 SNEGSKA (reference sequence). V was shortened by 6 bases and J by 2 bases, with 16 bases between the two germline ends. The CDR3 is 14 residues long. The CDR3, as DNA: TGCAGTGCCACGCTTAGGACGCGGCAAGAGACCCAGTACTTC. Translating it yields CSATLRTRQETQYF.

In regard to this clonotype: A read error may account for a junction end that differs from germline. The CDR3 sequence: CTSSFVTGGSGEKLFF. CDR3 in DNA: TGTACCAGCAGCTTCGTAACAGGGGGCAGTGGGGAAAAACTGTTTTTT. The chain is built from TRBV11-2 and TRBJ1-4, with TRBD1 identical over 9 bases. Germline V gene lookup returns CDR1 SGHAT and CDR2 FQNNGV. The CDR3 loop spans 16 amino acids.

Regarding this clonotype: The CDR3 end shows no conserved phenylalanine or tryptophan, and so a read error is likely. The limits of the CDR3 on the DNA are not certain, so only TCRdb's listed CDR3 is given. The V and J genes are TRBV20-1 and TRBJ2-7. CDR1 and CDR2 from the germline V gene are DFQATT and SNEGSKA (reference sequence). The CDR3 is 13 amino acids in total, end residues counted. The CDR3 loop is CSATSDISYELYS.

Details on this clonotype: It is unclear where the CDR3 begins or ends on the DNA, so no DNA is shown, and the CDR3 is as TCRdb lists it. Here the CDR3 reads CSVAGGAKTGELVF. This sequence joins TRBV29-1 and TRBJ2-2; TRBD1 is the table's D call and was not checked against the DNA. Counting both end residues, the CDR3 totals 14 amino acids. CDR1 is SQVTM, CDR2 ANQGSEA, per germline.

V gene TRBV5-1 combines with J gene TRBJ1-5, with D hard to call. The CDR3 spans 13 residues. V gave up 5 bases and J gave up 8 bases, with 14 bases separating them. Germline V gene data show CDR1 as SGHRS and CDR2 as YFSETQ. CDR3 sequence reads: CASSGQPDEPQHF. The CDR3 nucleotides read TGCGCCAGCAGTGGGCAGCCTGATGAGCCCCAGCATTTT. Drawing the rest from reference TRBV5-1 and TRBJ1-5, the complete variable domain is KAGVTQTPRYLIKTRGQQVTLSCSPISGHRSVSWYQQTPGQGLQFLFEYFSETQRNKGNFPGRFSGRQFSNSRSEMNVSTLELGDSALYLCASSGQPDEPQHFGDGTRLSIL.

On this clonotype: A much larger clone sits a single nucleotide away, making a read error possible. The chain has TRBV5-6 and TRBJ2-2, with TRBD1 identical over 9 bases. CDR3 length: 15 amino acids. The germline V gene encodes CDR1 SGHDT and CDR2 YYEEEE. The CDR3, as DNA: TGTGCCAGCAGCTACGGGACAGGGATGACCGGGGGGCTGTTTTTT. It is translated as CASSYGTGMTGGLFF.

This clonotype was observed a single time. Here the CDR3 omits its conserved ending phenylalanine or tryptophan, so a read error is the likely source. The J gene is TRBJ1-1, the V gene TRBV20-1, with D possibly matching TRBD1 (5 bases). This CDR3 contains 15 residues. In germline, CDR1 is DFQATT, CDR2 SNEGSKA (reference sequence). V was shortened by 8 bases and J by 7 bases, with 26 bases between the two germline ends. This chain's CDR3 is CSTPLGGSLDNEAFS. DNA for the CDR3: TGCAGTACCCCCTTGGGGGGGTCTCTGGACAATGAAGCTTTCTCT.

Turning to this clonotype: Relative to the germline gene, one junction end is altered; a read error may explain this. The chain couples TRBV12-3 or TRBV12-4 to TRBJ2-3; D may correspond to TRBD1 or TRBD2 (7 bases each). The CDR3 has 15 residues. The CDR3 here is CASNSLGEGTDTHYF. The CDR3 DNA reads as TGTGCCAGCAACTCCCTGGGGGAGGGGACAGATACGCACTATTTT.

With regard to this clonotype: One end of the junction does not line up with germline, which may come from a read error. This chain joins TRBV6-6 and TRBJ2-7; 12 bases line up with TRBD2. Germline V gene data show CDR1 as MNHNY and CDR2 as SVGAGI (reference sequence). The CDR3 covers 14 residues. Here the CDR3 DNA reads TGTGCCGGCAGTGAGACTAGCGGGAGCTACGAGCAGTACTTC. This sequence encodes CAGSETSGSYEQYF.

Comment on this clonotype: One end of the junction fails to match germline, which may point to a read error. This chain links TRBV20-1 with TRBJ1-6, with D tentatively TRBD1 (5 bases). Germline CDR1 is DFQATT and CDR2 is SNEGSKA (reference sequence). The CDR3 is made up of 14 amino acids. The CDR3 DNA reads TGCAGTGCCCCGGGGCAGCACTATAATTCACCAGTCTACTTT. It encodes CSAPGQHYNSPVYF.

Many counts were recorded for this clonotype. The chain employs TRBV20-1 and TRBJ2-1; D not certain. Between the trimmed V and J ends, which lost 1 base and 9 bases, there was a span of 10 bases. Germline loops: CDR1 DFQATT, CDR2 SNEGSKA (reference sequence). CDR3 length: 12 residues. The CDR3 loop is CSARAEWGEQFF. CDR3 nucleotide sequence: TGCAGTGCTAGAGCCGAATGGGGTGAGCAGTTCTTC.

The gene calls are TRBV20-1 and TRBJ2-1; TRBD2 is a possible D gene (6 bases). Trimming took off 6 bases at V and 2 bases at J, with 20 bases between the two ends. Per the germline V gene, CDR1 is DFQATT and CDR2 is SNEGSKA (reference sequence). CDR3 length equals 16 residues. This chain's CDR3 is CSARPLRDVTYNEQFF. The CDR3 DNA is TGCAGTGCCAGACCCCTGCGGGATGTTACCTACAATGAGCAGTTCTTC.

With respect to this clonotype: Since no conserved phenylalanine or tryptophan closes the CDR3, a read error is the likely cause. The chain combines TRBV20-1 with TRBJ2-2; 11 bases line up with TRBD2. Germline V lookup: CDR1 DFQATT, CDR2 SNEGSKA (reference sequence). CDR3 size: 14 residues. The CDR3 loop is CSVRLAGNTGELFY. The DNA of the CDR3 is TGCAGTGTTAGACTAGCGGGAAACACCGGGGAGCTGTTTTAT.

About this clonotype: One junction end disagrees with the germline gene, perhaps due to a read error. The V and J genes are TRBV6-1 and TRBJ1-5; tentative D call: TRBD1 (5 bases). Germline values: CDR1 MNHNS, CDR2 SASEGT. The CDR3 runs to 14 residues. This chain's CDR3 is CARSELIGGQPQHF. As DNA, the CDR3 is TGTGCCCGCAGTGAATTGATCGGGGGTCAGCCCCAGCATTTT.

CDR3 region: CASSPPRGGCEQYF. The CDR3 coding sequence is TGTGCCAGCAGCCCGCCCCGGGGGGGCTGCGAGCAGTACTTC. The V gene is TRBV7-9, the J gene TRBJ2-7; the match to TRBD2 covers 8 bases. Per germline, CDR1 SEHNR and CDR2 FQNEAQ (reference sequence). V trimming: 5 bases; J trimming: 6 bases; junction bases outside the gene matches: 9. The CDR3 runs 14 residues.

This clonotype has a handful of counts. The chain recombines TRBV11-2 with TRBJ1-2; TRBD1 matches at 8 bases. Germline assignment: CDR1 SGHAT and CDR2 FQNNGV. CDR3 length equals 13 residues. The trim removed 6 bases at V and 7 bases at J, leaving 7 bases unmatched. The CDR3 reads CASSPGTGAGYTF. DNA of the CDR3: TGTGCCAGCAGTCCTGGGACAGGCGCTGGCTACACCTTC.

Comment on this clonotype: The junction shows a germline mismatch at one end, possibly a read error. V and J are TRBV6-1 and TRBJ2-7, with a possible D match to TRBD2 (6 bases). CDR3 size: 16 residues. The germline CDR1 and CDR2 sequences are MNHNS and SASEGT. In nucleotides, the CDR3 is TGTGCCATCAATGAAAGAAATAGCGGCGCCTCCTACGAGCAATACTTC. Translated: CAINERNSGASYEQYF.